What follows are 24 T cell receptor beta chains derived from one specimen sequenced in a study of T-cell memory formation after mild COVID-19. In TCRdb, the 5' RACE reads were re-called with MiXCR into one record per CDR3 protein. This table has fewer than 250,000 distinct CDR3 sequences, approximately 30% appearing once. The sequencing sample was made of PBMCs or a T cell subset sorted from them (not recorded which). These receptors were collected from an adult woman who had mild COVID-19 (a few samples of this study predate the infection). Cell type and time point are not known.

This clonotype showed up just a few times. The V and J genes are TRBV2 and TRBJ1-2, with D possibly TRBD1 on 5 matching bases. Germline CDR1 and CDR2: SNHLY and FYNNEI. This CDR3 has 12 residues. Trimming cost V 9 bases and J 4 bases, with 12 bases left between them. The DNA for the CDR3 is TGTGCCAGTGCTACAGGTTCCTATGGCTACACCTTC. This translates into CASATGSYGYTF.

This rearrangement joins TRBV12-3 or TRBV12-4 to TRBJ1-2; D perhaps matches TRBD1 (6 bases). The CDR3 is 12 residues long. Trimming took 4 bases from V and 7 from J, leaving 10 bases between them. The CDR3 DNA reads TGTGCCAGCAGTTCTACCAGGGGTGGCTACACCTTC. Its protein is CASSSTRGGYTF.

The CDR3 is CASSLGTLAETQYF. DNA for the CDR3: TGTGCCAGCAGCTTGGGTACCCTGGCAGAGACCCAGTACTTC. The J gene is TRBJ2-5, the V gene TRBV7-8; D not resolved. Germline lookup yields CDR1 SGHVS and CDR2 FQNEAQ. There are 14 residues in the CDR3. V was trimmed by 3 bases and J by 4 bases, leaving 12 bases between them.

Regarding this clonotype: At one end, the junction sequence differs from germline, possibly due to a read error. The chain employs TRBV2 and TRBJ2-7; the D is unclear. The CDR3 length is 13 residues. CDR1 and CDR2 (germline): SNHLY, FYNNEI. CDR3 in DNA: TGTGCCAGCTGTGATCGGCAGATCTACGAGCAGTACTTC. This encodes CASCDRQIYEQYF.

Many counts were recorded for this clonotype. CDR3: CASSSGLPPGNEQFF. Written as DNA, the CDR3 is TGTGCCAGCAGCTCCGGACTCCCGCCGGGCAATGAGCAGTTCTTC. The rearrangement uses TRBV7-9 and TRBJ2-1; a possible D gene is TRBD2 (5 bases). Per the germline V gene, CDR1 is SEHNR and CDR2 is FQNEAQ (reference sequence). The CDR3 consists of 15 residues. The germline V and J ends were trimmed by 4 bases and 6 bases, with 16 bases remaining between them. The full variable domain, with the rest looked up from reference TRBV7-9 and TRBJ2-1, is DTGVSQNPRHKITKRGQNVTFRCDPISEHNRLYWYRQTLGQGPEFLTYFQNEAQLEKSRLLSDRFSAERPKGSFSTLEIQRTEQGDSAMYLCASSSGLPPGNEQFFGPGTRLTVL.

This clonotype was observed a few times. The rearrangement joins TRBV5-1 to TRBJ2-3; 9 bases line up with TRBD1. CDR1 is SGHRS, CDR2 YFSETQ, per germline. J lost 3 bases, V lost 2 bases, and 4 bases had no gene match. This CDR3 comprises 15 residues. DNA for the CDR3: TGCGCCAGCAGCTTCCATGGACAGGGGACAGATACGCAGTATTTT. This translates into CASSFHGQGTDTQYF.

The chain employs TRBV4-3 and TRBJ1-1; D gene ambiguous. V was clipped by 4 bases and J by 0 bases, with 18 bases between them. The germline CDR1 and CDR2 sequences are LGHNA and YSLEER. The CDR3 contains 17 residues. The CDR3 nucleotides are TGCGCCAGCAGCCGACAAGGGTGGAAGTTCATGAACACTGAAGCTTTCTTT. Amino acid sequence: CASSRQGWKFMNTEAFF.

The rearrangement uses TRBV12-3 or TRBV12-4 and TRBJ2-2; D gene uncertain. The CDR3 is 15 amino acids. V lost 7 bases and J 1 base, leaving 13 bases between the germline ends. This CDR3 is CASTRGLRNTGELFF. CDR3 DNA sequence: TGTGCCAGCACCCGTGGGTTGCGGAACACCGGGGAGCTGTTTTTT.

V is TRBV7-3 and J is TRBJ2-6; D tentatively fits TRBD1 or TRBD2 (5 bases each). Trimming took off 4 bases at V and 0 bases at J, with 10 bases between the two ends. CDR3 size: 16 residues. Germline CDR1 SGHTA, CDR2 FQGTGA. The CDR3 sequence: CASSSSRVSGANVLTF. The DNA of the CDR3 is TGTGCCAGCAGCTCTAGCAGGGTCTCTGGGGCCAACGTCCTGACTTTC.

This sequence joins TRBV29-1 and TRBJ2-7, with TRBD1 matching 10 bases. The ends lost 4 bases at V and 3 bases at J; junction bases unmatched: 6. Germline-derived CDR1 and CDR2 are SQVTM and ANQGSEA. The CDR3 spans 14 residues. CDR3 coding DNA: TGCAGCGTTGTTTCCGGGACAGGGGACTACGAGCAGTACTTC. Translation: CSVVSGTGDYEQYF.

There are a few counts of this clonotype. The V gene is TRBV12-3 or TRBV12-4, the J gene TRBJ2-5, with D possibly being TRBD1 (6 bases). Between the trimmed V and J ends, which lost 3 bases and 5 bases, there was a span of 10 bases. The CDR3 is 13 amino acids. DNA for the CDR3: TGTGCCAGCAGTTTTACAGGGCGGGAGACCCAGTACTTC. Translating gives CASSFTGRETQYF.

The CDR3 DNA follows: TGTGCTAGTGGTTTGAACGGGGCCCGCGGTGTAGAGTACTTC. As protein: CASGLNGARGVEYF. V and J are TRBV12-5 and TRBJ2-7; D could derive from TRBD1 or TRBD2 (5 bases each). The CDR3 consists of 14 residues. Trimming pared 2 bases from V and 11 bases from J, leaving 19 bases between. Germline V gene lookup returns CDR1 LGHNT and CDR2 FRNRAP. The whole variable domain, filled in from reference TRBV12-5 and TRBJ2-7, reads DARVTQTPRHKVTEMGQEVTMRCQPILGHNTVFWYRQTMMQGLELLAYFRNRAPLDDSGMPKDRFSAEMPDATLATLKIQPSEPRDSAVYFCASGLNGARGVEYFGPGTRLTVT.

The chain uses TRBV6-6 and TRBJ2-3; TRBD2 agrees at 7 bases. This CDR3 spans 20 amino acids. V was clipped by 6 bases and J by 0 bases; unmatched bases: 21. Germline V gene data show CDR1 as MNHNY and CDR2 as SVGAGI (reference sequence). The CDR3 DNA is TGTGCCAGCAGCGTCCGGGACTACTCGTTTCTAGACACTAGCACAGATACGCAGTATTTT. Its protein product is CASSVRDYSFLDTSTDTQYF.

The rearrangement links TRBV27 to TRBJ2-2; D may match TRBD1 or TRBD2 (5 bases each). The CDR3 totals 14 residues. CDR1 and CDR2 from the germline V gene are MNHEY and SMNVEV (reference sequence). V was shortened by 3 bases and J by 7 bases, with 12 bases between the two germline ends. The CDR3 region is CASSLIEGIGELFF. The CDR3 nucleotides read TGTGCCAGCAGTTTGATCGAGGGGATCGGGGAGCTGTTTTTT.

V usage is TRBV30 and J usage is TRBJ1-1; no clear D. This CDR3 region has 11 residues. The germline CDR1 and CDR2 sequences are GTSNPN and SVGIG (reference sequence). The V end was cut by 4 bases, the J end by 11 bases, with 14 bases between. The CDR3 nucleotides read TGTGCCTGGACCCGTTCGGAGGTGGCTTTCTTT. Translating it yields CAWTRSEVAFF.

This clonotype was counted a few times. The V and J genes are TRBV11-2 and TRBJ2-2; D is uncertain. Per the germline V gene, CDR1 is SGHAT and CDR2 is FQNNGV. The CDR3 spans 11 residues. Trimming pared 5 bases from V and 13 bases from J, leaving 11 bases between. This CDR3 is CASSPGIWLFF. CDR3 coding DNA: TGTGCCAGCAGCCCCGGAATCTGGCTGTTTTTT.

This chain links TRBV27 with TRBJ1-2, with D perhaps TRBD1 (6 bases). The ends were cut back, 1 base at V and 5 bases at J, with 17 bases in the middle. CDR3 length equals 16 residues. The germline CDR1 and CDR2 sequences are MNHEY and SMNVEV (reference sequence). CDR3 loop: CASSLFGEGGLYGYTF. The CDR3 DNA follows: TGTGCCAGCAGTTTATTTGGTGAAGGGGGGCTTTATGGCTACACCTTC.

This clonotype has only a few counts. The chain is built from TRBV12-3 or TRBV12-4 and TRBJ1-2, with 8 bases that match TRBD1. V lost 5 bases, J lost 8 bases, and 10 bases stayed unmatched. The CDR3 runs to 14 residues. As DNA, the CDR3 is TGTGCCAGCAGTAGCCGGGACAGGCTTGGCGGCTACACCTTC. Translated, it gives CASSSRDRLGGYTF.

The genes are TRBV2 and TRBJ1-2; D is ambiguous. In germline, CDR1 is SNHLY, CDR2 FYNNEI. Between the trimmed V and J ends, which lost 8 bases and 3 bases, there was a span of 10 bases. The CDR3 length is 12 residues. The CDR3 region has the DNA TGTGCCAGCCGGGCAGCTTACTATGGCTACACCTTC. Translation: CASRAAYYGYTF. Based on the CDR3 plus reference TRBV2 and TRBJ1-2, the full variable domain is EPEVTQTPSHQVTQMGQEVILRCVPISNHLYFYWYRQILGQKVEFLVSFYNNEISEKSEIFDDQFSVERPDGSNFTLKIRSTKLEDSAMYFCASRAAYYGYTFGSGTRLTVV.

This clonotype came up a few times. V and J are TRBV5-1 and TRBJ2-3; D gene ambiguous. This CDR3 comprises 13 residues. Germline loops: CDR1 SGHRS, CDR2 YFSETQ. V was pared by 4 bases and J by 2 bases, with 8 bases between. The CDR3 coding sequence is TGCGCCAGCAGCCGGGCCGCCACAGATACGCAGTATTTT. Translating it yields CASSRAATDTQYF.

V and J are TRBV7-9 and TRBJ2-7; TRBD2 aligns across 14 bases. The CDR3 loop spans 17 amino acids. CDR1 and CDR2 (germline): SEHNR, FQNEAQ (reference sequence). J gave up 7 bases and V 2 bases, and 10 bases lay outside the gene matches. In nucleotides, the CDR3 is TGTGCCAGCAGCTTAAAGCGAGGACTAGCGGGAGGACGAGAGCAGTACTTC. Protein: CASSLKRGLAGGREQYF.

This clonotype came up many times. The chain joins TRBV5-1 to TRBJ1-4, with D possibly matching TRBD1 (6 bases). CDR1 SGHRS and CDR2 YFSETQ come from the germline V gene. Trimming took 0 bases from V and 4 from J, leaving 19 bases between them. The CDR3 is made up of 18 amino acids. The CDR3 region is CASSLGRQGRGVNEKLFF. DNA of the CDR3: TGCGCCAGCAGCTTGGGGCGCCAGGGGAGAGGCGTTAATGAAAAACTGTTTTTT.

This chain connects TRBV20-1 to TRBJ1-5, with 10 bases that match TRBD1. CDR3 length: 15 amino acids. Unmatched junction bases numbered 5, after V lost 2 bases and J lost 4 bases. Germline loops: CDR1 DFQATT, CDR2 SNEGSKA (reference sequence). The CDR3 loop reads CSARSGQGTNQPQHF. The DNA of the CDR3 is TGCAGTGCTAGATCGGGACAGGGGACGAATCAGCCCCAGCATTTT.

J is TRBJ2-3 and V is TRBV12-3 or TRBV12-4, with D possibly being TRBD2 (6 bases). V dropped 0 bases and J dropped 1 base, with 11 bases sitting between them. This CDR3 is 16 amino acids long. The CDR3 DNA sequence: TGTGCCAGCAGTTTAGCGCGGGGCGGGGGCACAGATACGCAGTATTTT. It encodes CASSLARGGGTDTQYF.